The clone carrying this T cell receptor (beta chain) was counted only a few times. Its antigen is as yet unknown. This record belongs to a study of T cell repertoires in cytomegalovirus infection. Study as a whole: Public TCR beta signatures marked donors with CMV infection and the matching HLA.

TCRdb passed the reads through MiXCR, listing each CDR3 protein once. The sample has hundreds of thousands of distinct CDR3 sequences; 35% to 45% are singletons. Germline CDR1 SGHNT, CDR2 YYREEE (reference sequence). V lost 0 bases and J 1 base, leaving 11 bases between the germline ends. The CDR3 sequence is 17 residues long. Study-level points and caveats: What dominated the ex vivo response were HLA-C-restricted CMV-specific TCR beta clonotypes. The cumulative frequency of public TCR beta families identified carriers of CMV plus the relevant HLA.

This clonotype originated in a human donor in good health (CMV status not recorded). Some clones in this sample may be carry-over from other donors' samples. The chain has TRBV5-4 and TRBJ2-6, with D uncertain. Sequencing was done on a sample of PBMCs. The CDR3 sequence is CASSLGWKSSGANVLTF. The CDR3 DNA reads as TGTGCCAGCAGCTTGGGGTGGAAAAGTTCTGGGGCCAACGTCCTGACTTTC.